Below are 8 T cell receptor beta chains sequenced from a single sample in a study of blood T cells in healthy people across ages. Primers used in a second PCR of roughly 6 to 11 cycles were a sample-barcoded 5' primer and a J-beta primer mix. TCRdb re-called the 5' RACE reads through MiXCR, storing one row per CDR3 protein. The sample lists approximately 1.5 million distinct CDR3 sequences, about 32% occurring once. The sample was blood. All receptors derive from a woman in her 30s in good health.

In its sample, this clonotype was seen a few times. V and J are TRBV20-1 and TRBJ2-7, with TRBD2 identical over 7 bases. The CDR3 consists of 15 residues. Germline CDR1 is DFQATT and CDR2 is SNEGSKA (reference sequence). V lost 0 bases, J lost 5 bases, and 10 bases stayed unmatched. The DNA of the CDR3 is TGCAGTGCTAGAGATTTGATGGCGGGAGCGCACGAGCAGTACTTC. Residues: CSARDLMAGAHEQYF.

This clonotype has a single count. A much larger clone lies a single base off, so this may be a read error. The chain combines TRBV4-1 with TRBJ2-5; D is uncertain. The CDR3 sequence is 12 residues long. Germline CDR1 is MGHRA and CDR2 is YSYEKL. CDR3 region: CASSQDSETRYF. The CDR3 DNA sequence: TGCGCCAGCAGCCAAGATTCAGAGACCCGGTACTTC.

This clonotype was observed a handful of times. This chain uses TRBV20-1 with TRBJ2-1; no firm D call. Trimming pared 1 base from V and 4 bases from J, leaving 8 bases between. Germline V CDR1 and CDR2: DFQATT, SNEGSKA (reference sequence). This CDR3 contains 13 residues. CDR3 in DNA: TGCAGTGCTAGAGGGATAGGGTACAATGAGCAGTTCTTC. Protein: CSARGIGYNEQFF.

The V and J genes are TRBV10-3 and TRBJ2-5; possible D gene TRBD2, 6 bases. This CDR3 spans 12 amino acids. Germline-derived CDR1 and CDR2 are ENHRY and SYGVKD. Trimming shortened V by 6 bases and J by 8 bases, and 13 bases separated the two germline ends. The CDR3: CAISPDGSTQYF. In DNA form, the CDR3 reads TGTGCCATCAGCCCGGACGGGAGCACCCAGTACTTC.

The DNA for the CDR3 is TGTGCCAGCAAACCGGAGGGAGGATCTGGAAACACCATATATTTT. It translates to CASKPEGGSGNTIYF. The V gene is TRBV6-6, the J gene TRBJ1-3, with D unclear. Per the germline V gene, CDR1 is MNHNY and CDR2 is SVGAGI (reference sequence). Deletions cut 7 bases from V and 1 base from J, with 14 bases between. The CDR3 covers 15 residues.

Comment on this clonotype: Since a much larger clone is just one base distant, this may be a read error. The rearrangement joins TRBV4-1 to TRBJ2-1, with a possible D match to TRBD2 (7 bases). Germline CDR1 is MGHRA and CDR2 is YSYEKL. The CDR3 totals 12 residues. DNA for the CDR3: TGCGCCAGCAGCCAAGGGGGGCGGGAGCAGGTCTTC. This codes for CASSQGGREQVF.

This clonotype has more than one count but fewer than ten. The V call is TRBV3-1, the J call TRBJ2-5, with D uncertain. Germline CDR1 reads LGHDT; CDR2 reads YNNKEL (reference sequence). This CDR3 has 14 residues. V lost 0 bases to trimming and J lost 4 bases, with 9 bases between them. The CDR3 DNA is TGTGCCAGCAGCCAAGATACGGTGAGAGAGACCCAGTACTTC. Translating it yields CASSQDTVRETQYF.

The chain carries TRBV7-9 and TRBJ2-2; 10 bases map to TRBD2. CDR1 and CDR2 (germline): SEHNR, FQNEAQ (reference sequence). Trimming at V came to 4 bases and at J to 3 bases, leaving 17 bases not matched to a gene. This CDR3 contains 20 residues. The CDR3 loop reads CASSSGSGGLAGEHTGELFF. In nucleotides, the CDR3 is TGTGCCAGCAGCTCGGGGTCCGGAGGGCTAGCGGGAGAGCACACCGGGGAGCTGTTTTTT.